Presented here are 10 T cell receptor beta chains from one specimen sequenced in a study of cytomegalovirus exposure and HLA in healthy donors. Vbeta (60) and Jbeta (13) primers were used in the PCR. Assay used: immunoSEQ multiplex PCR; TCRdb lists only in-frame clones, some missing. The data contain hundreds of thousands of clones, 75% to 85% of them singletons. Sequenced material: PBMCs. The receptors here all came from a girl between 10 and 17 years old in good health and CMV-seronegative.

The genes are TRBV6-1 and TRBJ1-2, with D perhaps matching TRBD1 (6 bases). The germline gives CDR1 MNHNS, CDR2 SASEGT. The length of the CDR3 is 16 residues. The ends were cut back, 8 bases at V and 2 bases at J, with 21 bases in the middle. In DNA, the CDR3 is TGTGCCAGCTGTGTTTTGGGGGGGCCAGGGAACTATGGCTACACCTTC. Translated, it gives CASCVLGGPGNYGYTF.

The V and J genes are TRBV1 and TRBJ2-7; the table's D gene call, TRBD2, was not cross checked with the DNA. TRBV1 is a known pseudogene. The CDR3 runs 16 residues. The CDR3: CTSSQPFTTLDYEQYF. CDR3 in DNA: TGCACCAGCAGCCAACCCTTTACTACATTGGACTACGAGCAGTACTTC.

This chain connects TRBV7-8 to TRBJ1-4; 9 bases match TRBD1. Unmatched junction bases numbered 7, after V lost 5 bases and J lost 0 bases. CDR1 SGHVS and CDR2 FQNEAQ come from the germline V gene. The CDR3 spans 17 residues. This CDR3 is CASSREQGAATNEKLFF. CDR3 nucleotide sequence: TGTGCCAGCAGCAGGGAACAGGGGGCGGCAACTAATGAAAAACTGTTTTTT. Looking up the rest from reference TRBV7-8 and TRBJ1-4 gives the full variable domain: GAGVSQSPRYKVAKRGQDVALRCDPISGHVSLFWYQQALGQGPEFLTYFQNEAQLDKSGLPSDRFFAERPEGSVSTLKIQRTQQEDSAVYLCASSREQGAATNEKLFFGSGTQLSVL.

V is TRBV7-8 and J is TRBJ2-1; possible D gene TRBD2, 5 bases. Germline values: CDR1 SGHVS, CDR2 FQNEAQ. Trimming pared 1 base from V and 2 bases from J, leaving 12 bases between. The CDR3 runs to 16 residues. The CDR3: CASSLVLAGTYNEQFF. CDR3 coding DNA: TGTGCCAGCAGCTTAGTTCTAGCAGGCACCTACAATGAGCAGTTCTTC.

The chain is built from TRBV7-2 and TRBJ2-5, with TRBD1 identical over 7 bases. This CDR3 comprises 13 residues. Germline CDR1 reads SGHTA; CDR2 reads FQGNSA. V lost 5 bases, J lost 4 bases, and 4 bases stayed unmatched. CDR3 sequence (DNA): TGTGCCAGCAGCCCAGACAGGGCAGAGACCCAGTACTTC. Its protein is CASSPDRAETQYF.

On this clone itself: An end of the junction differs from the germline gene, which may be a read error. V usage is TRBV27 and J usage is TRBJ1-1, with D hard to call. Germline CDR1 MNHEY, CDR2 SMNVEV (reference sequence). CDR3 length: 12 residues. The CDR3 region has the DNA TGTGCCGGCAGTTTACCTCCGGGAGAAGCTTTCTTT. It codes for CAGSLPPGEAFF.

The chain links TRBV27 to TRBJ1-2; the match to TRBD1 covers 7 bases. The CDR3 sequence is 15 residues long. The V gene's germline CDR1 is MNHEY and CDR2 SMNVEV (reference sequence). V was pared by 6 bases and J by 1 base, with 8 bases of the junction left unmatched. The CDR3 DNA reads as TGTGCCAGCAGCGTCCGACAGGGCCTTAACTATGGCTACACCTTC. Its translation: CASSVRQGLNYGYTF.

J is TRBJ1-5 and V is TRBV7-6; no firm D call. V was trimmed by 4 bases and J by 8 bases, leaving 12 bases between them. CDR3 length: 13 amino acids. From germline, CDR1 is SGHVS and CDR2 FNYEAQ. As DNA, the CDR3 is TGTGCCAGCAGCTCTAACCCCGGGGAGCCCCAGCATTTT. Translated, it gives CASSSNPGEPQHF.

The rearrangement uses TRBV29-1 and TRBJ2-7; 9 nucleotides agree with TRBD1. The germline V gene has CDR1 SQVTM and CDR2 ANQGSEA. Trimming cost V 2 bases and J 4 bases; bases outside gene matches: 3. This CDR3 is built from 13 residues. CDR3 loop: CSVETGGLYEQYF. CDR3 bases: TGCAGCGTTGAAACAGGGGGCTTATACGAGCAGTACTTC.

This chain connects TRBV14 to TRBJ2-2; D may be TRBD1 (5 bases). In germline, CDR1 is SGHDN, CDR2 FVKESK. CDR3 length: 16 residues. Trimming took 0 bases from V and 0 from J, leaving 8 bases between them. DNA of the CDR3: TGTGCCAGCAGCCAAGAAGTAGGGGCGAACACCGGGGAGCTGTTTTTT. Its protein is CASSQEVGANTGELFF.